A single sample is the source of the 29 T cell receptor beta chains below, sequenced in a study of blood T cells in healthy people across ages. A second PCR of 7 to 11 cycles used a sample-barcoded 5' primer and a J-beta primer mix. TCRdb used MiXCR to reprocess the 5' RACE reads, holding one entry per CDR3 protein. Among approximately 850,000 distinct CDR3 sequences listed, around two fifths were seen once. The sample comprised blood. The receptors derive from a man aged 55-75 years in good health.

This clonotype was counted between two and nine times. This chain links TRBV29-1 with TRBJ2-2, with D tentatively TRBD1 (5 bases). Trimming pared 8 bases from V and 2 bases from J, leaving 15 bases between. Germline V gene sequence: CDR1 SQVTM, CDR2 ANQGSEA. The length of the CDR3 is 14 residues. This CDR3 reads CSIYGGANTGELFF. CDR3 coding DNA: TGCAGCATATACGGTGGGGCAAACACCGGGGAGCTGTTTTTT.

This clonotype has more than one count but fewer than ten. The chain links TRBV20-1 to TRBJ2-5; D not resolved. Trimming shortened V by 0 bases and J by 1 base, and 18 bases separated the two germline ends. The CDR3 contains 17 residues. CDR1 is DFQATT, CDR2 SNEGSKA, per germline (reference sequence). CDR3 loop: CSARDRIRERVQETQYF. CDR3 bases: TGCAGTGCTAGAGATCGTATTAGGGAAAGGGTCCAAGAGACCCAGTACTTC.

With respect to this clonotype: One junction end disagrees with the germline gene, perhaps due to a read error. The V gene is TRBV5-1, the J gene TRBJ1-1; TRBD1 might be the D (6 bases). This CDR3 contains 16 residues. The germline V gene encodes CDR1 SGHRS and CDR2 YFSETQ. The CDR3 DNA is TGCGCCGGCAGCTTGGAAGGGGGGGCTGTGGGCACTGAAGCTTTCTTT. Protein: CAGSLEGGAVGTEAFF. Filled out from reference TRBV5-1 and TRBJ1-1, the complete variable domain reads KAGVTQTPRYLIKTRGQQVTLSCSPISGHRSVSWYQQTPGQGLQFLFEYFSETQRNKGNFPGRFSGRQFSNSRSEMNVSTLELGDSALYLCAGSLEGGAVGTEAFFGQGTRLTVV.

A few counts support this clonotype. For the CDR3, the DNA is TGTGCCAGCAGCCCGTGGACAGATAGCTCTGGGGCCAACGTCCTGACTTTC. Protein sequence: CASSPWTDSSGANVLTF. J is TRBJ2-6 and V is TRBV14; tentatively, D is TRBD1 (6 bases). This CDR3 spans 17 amino acids. The germline V gene has CDR1 SGHDN and CDR2 FVKESK. Trimming shortened V by 4 bases and J by 0 bases, and 13 bases separated the two germline ends.

This clonotype was observed many times. The V and J genes are TRBV25-1 and TRBJ2-5; possibly TRBD2 for D (6 bases). The CDR3 has 16 amino acids. The V gene's germline CDR1 is MGHDK and CDR2 SYGVNS. V was shortened by 0 bases and J by 0 bases, with 11 bases between the two germline ends. CDR3 bases: TGTGCCAGCAGTGAATATGATAGCGGTTACCAAGAGACCCAGTACTTC. It encodes CASSEYDSGYQETQYF.

The sample holds a few counts of this clonotype. J is TRBJ1-6 and V is TRBV5-1; weak D call: TRBD1 (5 bases). Germline V lookup: CDR1 SGHRS, CDR2 YFSETQ. Trimming pared 0 bases from V and 10 bases from J, leaving 14 bases between. The CDR3 has 15 amino acids. CDR3 DNA sequence: TGCGCCAGCAGCTTGGATGGTCAGGGAGGATCACCCCTCCACTTT. As protein: CASSLDGQGGSPLHF. The full variable domain, with the rest looked up from reference TRBV5-1 and TRBJ1-6, is KAGVTQTPRYLIKTRGQQVTLSCSPISGHRSVSWYQQTPGQGLQFLFEYFSETQRNKGNFPGRFSGRQFSNSRSEMNVSTLELGDSALYLCASSLDGQGGSPLHFGNGTRLTVT.

This chain joins TRBV14 and TRBJ2-3; D possibly corresponds to TRBD1 (5 bases). Germline values: CDR1 SGHDN, CDR2 FVKESK. The V and J ends lost 0 bases and 0 bases respectively, with 10 bases between them. The CDR3 is 16 amino acids. The CDR3 sequence: CASSQDSGLSTDTQYF. DNA for the CDR3: TGTGCCAGCAGCCAAGATTCAGGGTTAAGCACAGATACGCAGTATTTT.

This clonotype occurred a few times. The chain has TRBV6-5 and TRBJ1-4, with 7 bases fitting TRBD1. The germline gives CDR1 MNHEY, CDR2 SVGAGI. V lost 4 bases to trimming and J lost 7 bases; unmatched junction nucleotides: 15. There are 17 residues in the CDR3. This chain's CDR3 is CASSFGLTGRLGEKLFF. CDR3 coding DNA: TGTGCCAGCAGTTTCGGCCTGACAGGGCGGCTTGGTGAAAAACTGTTTTTT.

The table lists this clonotype with a few counts. This chain connects TRBV5-1 to TRBJ2-1; 12 bases align to TRBD1. The CDR3 spans 14 residues. CDR1 is SGHRS, CDR2 YFSETQ, per germline. V shed 4 bases and J 9 bases; nucleotides not matched to a gene: 5. The CDR3 coding sequence is TGCGCCAGCAGCAAGGGACAGGGGGCTGGTGAGCAGTTCTTC. Translated, it gives CASSKGQGAGEQFF.

The J gene is TRBJ2-3, the V gene TRBV9, with 12 nucleotides matching TRBD2. The CDR3 length is 15 residues. Germline V gene data show CDR1 as SGDLS and CDR2 as YYNGEE. Trimming removed 4 bases from V and 4 bases from J; junction bases left unmatched: 4. CDR3 residues: CASSLTSGGSDTQYF. DNA of the CDR3: TGTGCCAGCAGCCTGACTAGCGGGGGTTCAGATACGCAGTATTTT.

The chain is built from TRBV3-1 and TRBJ2-7; perhaps TRBD2 as D (5 bases). Trimming took off 2 bases at V and 10 bases at J, with 15 bases between the two ends. The length of the CDR3 is 13 residues. Germline assignment: CDR1 LGHDT and CDR2 YNNKEL (reference sequence). CDR3 loop: CASSQSLDSDQYF. As DNA, the CDR3 is TGTGCCAGCAGCCAATCACTAGACTCGGACCAGTACTTC.

This clonotype was counted a few times. The gene calls are TRBV20-1 and TRBJ2-7, with TRBD1 matching 10 bases. Judging by the DNA end, TRBJ2-5 fits better; the J call may be wrong. This CDR3 has 14 residues. Germline V lookup: CDR1 DFQATT, CDR2 SNEGSKA (reference sequence). Here the CDR3 DNA reads TGCAGTGTCAAAGGGACAGGGGCCTCCAGGACCCAGTACTTC. Protein: CSVKGTGASRTQYF.

This clonotype turned up a few times. This chain connects TRBV20-1 to TRBJ2-7; weak D call: TRBD1 (6 bases). The CDR3 consists of 12 residues. Per germline, CDR1 DFQATT and CDR2 SNEGSKA (reference sequence). V lost 8 bases and J lost 3, with 14 bases in between. In DNA, the CDR3 is TGCAGTACCTTGCAGGGGAACTACGAGCAGTACTTC. Translated, it gives CSTLQGNYEQYF.

V and J are TRBV5-6 and TRBJ2-1; D might be TRBD2 (5 bases). V was pared by 3 bases and J by 1 base, with 14 bases between. Per germline, CDR1 SGHDT and CDR2 YYEEEE. The CDR3 is made up of 16 amino acids. CDR3 in amino acids: CASSYRRTASYNEQFF. The CDR3 coding sequence is TGTGCCAGCAGCTACCGGAGGACTGCGTCCTACAATGAGCAGTTCTTC.

CDR3 amino acids: CASSVSGGAPYQETQYF. CDR3 nucleotide sequence: TGTGCCAGCAGCGTTAGCGGGGGGGCGCCGTACCAAGAGACCCAGTACTTC. The V call is TRBV9, the J call TRBJ2-5, with 11 bases matching TRBD2. After removal of 2 bases from V and 0 bases from J, the junction contained 6 bases not matched to a gene. The CDR3 consists of 17 residues. Germline V gene sequence: CDR1 SGDLS, CDR2 YYNGEE.

This chain uses TRBV6-1 with TRBJ2-6, with a possible D match to TRBD1 (6 bases). Trimming cost V 4 bases and J 0 bases, with 16 bases left between them. Germline V gene data show CDR1 as MNHNS and CDR2 as SASEGT. The CDR3 runs to 18 residues. CDR3 DNA: TGTGCCAGCAGTGGTACAGGGATTTCCCCCTCTGGGGCCAACGTCCTGACTTTC. Translation: CASSGTGISPSGANVLTF.

The rearrangement uses TRBV6-2 or TRBV6-3 and TRBJ1-5; 7 nucleotides agree with TRBD1. V was clipped by 5 bases and J by 2 bases; unmatched bases: 9. This CDR3 is built from 16 residues. CDR1 is MNHEY, CDR2 SVGEGT, per germline. CDR3 nucleotides: TGTGCCAGCAGTAGCCCGACAGGGTGGGGCAATCAGCCCCAGCATTTT. Protein sequence: CASSSPTGWGNQPQHF.

The rearrangement joins TRBV5-1 to TRBJ2-1, with 12 bases identical to TRBD1. The CDR3 extends over 17 amino acids. The V segment lost 4 bases and the J segment 3 bases; nucleotides outside the gene matches: 8. Germline values: CDR1 SGHRS, CDR2 YFSETQ. CDR3 in amino acids: CASSQGTGGANYNEQFF. The DNA for the CDR3 is TGCGCCAGCAGCCAGGGGACAGGGGGCGCAAACTACAATGAGCAGTTCTTC.

The CDR3 loop reads CAISEELAGGPRNEQFF. CDR3 DNA: TGTGCCATCAGTGAGGAGCTGGCGGGGGGGCCTCGGAATGAGCAGTTCTTC. The chain carries TRBV10-3 and TRBJ2-1, with 9 bases matching TRBD2. The trim removed 2 bases at V and 7 bases at J, leaving 12 bases unmatched. Germline CDR1 reads ENHRY; CDR2 reads SYGVKD. This CDR3 comprises 17 residues.

This clonotype showed up many times. The chain links TRBV30 to TRBJ1-2; possible D gene TRBD1, 5 bases. With 2 bases removed from V and 2 bases from J, the gap between germline ends came to 6 bases. Germline V gives CDR1 GTSNPN, CDR2 SVGIG (reference sequence). The CDR3 loop spans 12 amino acids. The CDR3: CAWSRGNYGYTF. The DNA of the CDR3 is TGTGCCTGGAGTAGGGGAAACTATGGCTACACCTTC. Full variable domain (rest looked up from reference TRBV30 and TRBJ1-2): SQTIHQWPATLVQPVGSPLSLECTVEGTSNPNLYWYRQAAGRGLQLLFYSVGIGQISSEVPQNLSASRPQDRQFILSSKKLLLSDSGFYLCAWSRGNYGYTFGSGTRLTVV.

The chain is built from TRBV19 and TRBJ1-5, with TRBD1 matching 7 bases. This CDR3 has 16 residues. V was pared by 1 base and J by 0 bases, with 3 bases of the junction left unmatched. Germline-derived CDR1 and CDR2 are LNHDA and SQIVND (reference sequence). The CDR3 is CASSIGTGVSNQPQHF. CDR3 nucleotides: TGTGCCAGTAGTATAGGAACAGGGGTTAGCAATCAGCCCCAGCATTTT.

V gene TRBV7-8 combines with J gene TRBJ2-5, with D perhaps given as TRBD1 or TRBD2 (6 bases each). The CDR3 loop spans 15 amino acids. The V and J ends lost 2 bases and 5 bases respectively, with 15 bases between them. CDR1 is SGHVS, CDR2 FQNEAQ, per germline. The CDR3 coding sequence is TGTGCCAGCAGCTTAAGACAGGAGGGGAGGGAGACCCAGTACTTC. Protein sequence: CASSLRQEGRETQYF.

This clonotype has a handful of counts. The chain combines TRBV20-1 with TRBJ1-5; D is possibly TRBD1 (6 bases). In germline, CDR1 is DFQATT, CDR2 SNEGSKA (reference sequence). The V gene lost 1 base and the J gene lost 6 bases, with 13 bases spanning the gap. This CDR3 has 14 amino acids. DNA for the CDR3: TGCAGTGCTAGAGTTTGGGGGGCAGGTCAGCCCCAGCATTTT. Protein: CSARVWGAGQPQHF.

V is TRBV7-2 and J is TRBJ2-1, with D hard to call. The germline V and J ends were trimmed by 4 bases and 2 bases, with 18 bases remaining between them. The CDR3 has 17 amino acids. Per the germline V gene, CDR1 is SGHTA and CDR2 is FQGNSA. DNA for the CDR3: TGTGCCAGCAGCTCATACGTGGGAACAGCTACCTACAATGAGCAGTTCTTC. It is translated as CASSSYVGTATYNEQFF.

This clonotype was observed a few times. The chain recombines TRBV20-1 with TRBJ1-1; 7 positions match TRBD1. The germline CDR1 and CDR2 sequences are DFQATT and SNEGSKA (reference sequence). The CDR3 contains 14 residues. J lost 1 base, V lost 6 bases, and 8 bases had no gene match. CDR3 in amino acids: CSAGGDRRNTEAFF. Written as DNA, the CDR3 is TGCAGTGCAGGGGGGGACAGAAGGAACACTGAAGCTTTCTTT.

This rearrangement joins TRBV4-1 to TRBJ1-2; D gene unclear. The CDR3 extends over 17 amino acids. V lost 4 bases and J lost 7, with 25 bases in between. Germline values: CDR1 MGHRA, CDR2 YSYEKL. The CDR3 here is CASSPPTQAPDYSGYTF. Written as DNA, the CDR3 is TGCGCCAGCAGCCCACCGACACAAGCCCCGGATTACTCTGGCTACACCTTC.

As regards this clonotype: The junction differs from germline at one of its ends, possibly a read error. The rearrangement uses TRBV5-8 and TRBJ2-7, with D possibly TRBD1 on 6 matching bases. CDR3 length equals 17 residues. From germline, CDR1 is SGHTS and CDR2 YDEGEE. As DNA, the CDR3 is TGTGCCAGCAGCTTGACCCCCAAACAGGGATCGAACTACGGGCAGTACTTC. Translation gives CASSLTPKQGSNYGQYF.

The rearrangement joins TRBV20-1 to TRBJ1-5; D uncertain. Trimming removed 2 bases from V and 2 bases from J, with 13 bases in between. The CDR3 extends over 15 amino acids. CDR1 and CDR2 from the germline V gene are DFQATT and SNEGSKA (reference sequence). As DNA, the CDR3 is TGCAGTGCTAGATCCCTGGCCGGAGGCAATCAGCCCCAGCATTTT. This codes for CSARSLAGGNQPQHF.

The chain has TRBV9 and TRBJ2-1; 8 bases map to TRBD2. Germline CDR1 is SGDLS and CDR2 is YYNGEE. V lost 3 bases, J lost 10 bases, and 6 bases stayed unmatched. The CDR3 has 13 amino acids. The CDR3 spells CASSGHSGEEQFF. The CDR3 DNA is TGTGCCAGCAGCGGACATAGCGGGGAGGAGCAGTTCTTC.